The 15 T cell receptor beta chains below come from one sample, sequenced in a study of blood T cell repertoires in COVID-19. Assay: immunoSEQ multiplex PCR; the TCRdb copy retains only in-frame clones and omits some. The repertoire has approximately 97,000 clones, about four fifths of them found once; the top ten carry around 9.4%. Sequenced: peripheral blood. The receptors were sampled from a man aged 35-49 years with active or convalescent COVID-19.

This clone was counted between two and nine times. The DNA of the CDR3 is TGCGCCAGCAGCTTATCAAGCGGCTACGAGCAGTACTTC. Residues: CASSLSSGYEQYF. The chain couples TRBV5-1 to TRBJ2-7; TRBD2 is a possible D gene (5 bases). There are 13 residues in the CDR3. Trimming left V 2 bases short and J 3 bases short, with 9 bases between. Germline V CDR1 and CDR2: SGHRS, YFSETQ.

This clone was counted a few times. The V and J genes are TRBV30 and TRBJ2-6; D is ambiguous. Per germline, CDR1 GTSNPN and CDR2 SVGIG (reference sequence). The CDR3 has 17 residues. V lost 2 bases and J 2 bases, leaving 16 bases between the germline ends. The CDR3 protein is CAWSRGRAKAGANVLTF. The CDR3 nucleotides are TGTGCCTGGAGTCGCGGCCGCGCCAAAGCTGGGGCCAACGTCCTGACTTTC.

V gene TRBV6-5 combines with J gene TRBJ1-6, with 9 bases matching TRBD1. The CDR3 extends over 14 amino acids. Germline CDR1 is MNHEY and CDR2 is SVGAGI. Trimming at V came to 6 bases and at J to 10 bases, leaving 7 bases not matched to a gene. The CDR3: CASSTGTGPSPLHF. As DNA, the CDR3 is TGTGCCAGCAGCACCGGGACAGGGCCCTCACCCCTCCACTTT.

The chain employs TRBV3-1 (or the pseudogene TRBV3-2) and TRBJ1-6; D is unresolved. Looked up from germline, CDR1 is LGHDT and CDR2 is YNNKEL (reference sequence). V lost 2 bases and J 6 bases, leaving 8 bases between the germline ends. The CDR3 consists of 14 residues. CDR3 nucleotides: TGTGCCAGCAGCCAATTCGGAGTTAATTCACCCCTCCACTTT. As protein: CASSQFGVNSPLHF.

The chain combines TRBV5-1 with TRBJ2-1, with TRBD2 matching 8 bases. Per germline, CDR1 SGHRS and CDR2 YFSETQ. Germline trimming cut 3 bases from V and 7 bases from J; bases unmatched to any gene: 6. This CDR3 has 14 amino acids. The CDR3 is CASSSGGAQNEQFF. In DNA form, the CDR3 reads TGCGCCAGCAGCTCCGGGGGGGCGCAGAATGAGCAGTTCTTC.

The gene calls are TRBV4-3 and TRBJ2-7; weak D call: TRBD1 (6 bases). Trimming stripped 0 bases from V and 4 bases from J, with 10 bases between. This CDR3 is 14 amino acids long. In germline, CDR1 is LGHNA, CDR2 YSLEER. CDR3 sequence reads: CASSQEWDKYEQYF. The DNA for the CDR3 is TGCGCCAGCAGCCAAGAGTGGGACAAATACGAGCAGTACTTC.

The chain combines TRBV10-3 with TRBJ1-1; the D is unclear. Looked up from germline, CDR1 is ENHRY and CDR2 is SYGVKD. The CDR3 length is 13 residues. V was pared by 6 bases and J by 0 bases, with 8 bases between. Written as DNA, the CDR3 is TGTGCCATCAGCCCCGGGGTGAACACTGAAGCTTTCTTT. This translates into CAISPGVNTEAFF.

This clone was recorded once. V and J are TRBV28 and TRBJ2-5; 7 nucleotides align to TRBD1. The ends lost 6 bases at V and 4 bases at J; junction bases unmatched: 8. The CDR3 sequence is 14 residues long. Germline CDR1 and CDR2: MDHEN and SYDVKM. CDR3 in amino acids: CASRHTGAGETQYF. The DNA of the CDR3 is TGTGCCAGCAGGCATACAGGGGCGGGAGAGACCCAGTACTTC. The variable domain in full, with the rest retrieved from reference TRBV28 and TRBJ2-5, is DVKVTQSSRYLVKRTGEKVFLECVQDMDHENMFWYRQDPGLGLRLIYFSYDVKMKEKGDIPEGYSVSREKKERFSLILESASTNQTSMYLCASRHTGAGETQYFGPGTRLLVL.

V usage is TRBV10-3 and J usage is TRBJ2-3, with 7 positions matching TRBD1. The V gene's germline CDR1 is ENHRY and CDR2 SYGVKD. The V and J ends lost 4 bases and 3 bases, in that order; junction bases with no gene match: 1. The CDR3 totals 13 residues. CDR3 loop: CAISATGTDTQYF. The CDR3 DNA is TGTGCCATCAGTGCGACAGGGACAGATACGCAGTATTTT.

This clone appeared a few times. V is TRBV10-3 and J is TRBJ2-6; no firm D call. Trimming shortened V by 3 bases and J by 4 bases, and 4 bases separated the two germline ends. The CDR3 covers 13 residues. Germline V lookup: CDR1 ENHRY, CDR2 SYGVKD. The CDR3 bases are TGTGCCATCAGTGAACTCGGGGCCAACGTCCTGACTTTC. Its protein is CAISELGANVLTF.

The chain has TRBV6-2 or TRBV6-3 and TRBJ2-3; D is perhaps TRBD2 (7 bases). Germline V gene data show CDR1 as MNHEY and CDR2 as SVGEGT. V shed 3 bases and J shed 5 bases, with 12 bases lying between them. CDR3 length equals 14 residues. The CDR3 bases are TGTGCCAGCAGTTATGGGGGGGCCCAAGATACGCAGTATTTT. Protein product: CASSYGGAQDTQYF.

V gene TRBV10-3 combines with J gene TRBJ2-1; 9 bases map to TRBD2. V shed 6 bases, J shed 8 bases, and the junction held 8 bases outside the gene matches. The germline CDR1 and CDR2 sequences are ENHRY and SYGVKD. The length of the CDR3 is 14 residues. The CDR3 loop reads CAIRPGTSLHEQFF. The CDR3 DNA sequence: TGTGCCATCAGACCCGGGACTAGCCTCCATGAGCAGTTCTTC.

The V and J genes are TRBV5-6 and TRBJ1-2; TRBD1 matches 7 bases. Per germline, CDR1 SGHDT and CDR2 YYEEEE. The V gene end was trimmed by 4 bases and the J gene end by 5 bases; junction bases not matched to a gene: 5. This CDR3 contains 13 residues. CDR3 nucleotides: TGTGCCAGCAGCCCCCGACAGGGTTATGGCTACACCTTC. Amino acids: CASSPRQGYGYTF.

The rearrangement joins TRBV14 to TRBJ2-7, with TRBD1 as a possible D gene (6 bases). Germline V gives CDR1 SGHDN, CDR2 FVKESK. This CDR3 comprises 17 residues. The V and J ends lost 0 bases and 7 bases respectively, with 22 bases between them. The CDR3, as DNA: TGTGCCAGCAGCCAAGATCGAGGGAGAGGGGGTGATGGTGAGCAGTACTTC. This encodes CASSQDRGRGGDGEQYF.

The V call is TRBV14, the J call TRBJ2-7, with D unclear. Deletions cut 0 bases from V and 9 bases from J, with 6 bases between. This CDR3 has 11 amino acids. Germline CDR1 reads SGHDN; CDR2 reads FVKESK. As DNA, the CDR3 is TGTGCCAGCAGCCAAGAATCCCGGCAGTACTTC. This encodes CASSQESRQYF.